This paragraph covers one T cell receptor (beta chain) sequence. Its matching antigen is unknown. This entry is derived from a study of identical twins. Whole-study results and caveats: The study drew conclusions from cross-sectional statistical analysis, not from following the same donors.

Trimming removed 7 bases at V and 2 bases at J, with 11 bases between. Per the germline V gene, CDR1 is SGHRS and CDR2 is YFSETQ. This CDR3 is built from 13 residues. A universal primer site was added by template switching, and unique molecular identifiers were carried by the cDNA. TCRdb ran MiXCR on the 5' RACE reads and lists one entry per CDR3 protein. The sample records around 480,000 distinct CDR3 sequences, 14% being singletons. This sample was also put to use in a study of yellow fever vaccine responses in identical twins.

Sequenced input: CD4+ T cells sorted from blood. This receptor was identified in a woman younger than 30 in good health. The rearrangement uses TRBV5-1 and TRBJ2-3; maybe TRBD2 (6 bases). CDR3 bases: TGCGCCAGCCGCGGGACTTTCACAGATACGCAGTATTTT. This sequence encodes CASRGTFTDTQYF.